A single sample is the source of the 18 T cell receptor beta chains below, sequenced in a study of cytomegalovirus exposure and HLA in healthy donors. Primers included in the PCR were 60 Vbeta and 13 Jbeta primers. Measured with immunoSEQ multiplex PCR; TCRdb has only the in-frame clones, and not every one. The sample shows about 160,000 clones, 82% of them seen only once. Material: PBMCs. All receptors derive from a girl aged 5 to 17 in good health and CMV-seropositive.

The chain recombines TRBV5-1 with TRBJ2-7; TRBD1 agrees at 11 bases. There are 15 residues in the CDR3. From germline, CDR1 is SGHRS and CDR2 YFSETQ. V was clipped by 4 bases and J by 4 bases; unmatched bases: 7. CDR3: CASSEDRGLGYEQYF. As DNA, the CDR3 is TGCGCCAGCAGCGAGGACAGGGGGCTCGGGTACGAGCAGTACTTC.

For this clone: Other DNA variants within this sample encode the same CDR3. The chain joins TRBV6-5 to TRBJ1-2; D gene unclear. Trimming took 0 bases from V and 2 from J, leaving 10 bases between them. This CDR3 has 15 amino acids. In germline, CDR1 is MNHEY, CDR2 SVGAGI. In DNA, the CDR3 is TGTGCCAGCAGTTACTCCAGCGGCTCCAACTATGGCTACACCTTC. Translated: CASSYSSGSNYGYTF.

This clone was picked up one time. The chain couples TRBV28 to TRBJ1-3; the D gene is possibly TRBD1 (5 bases). The CDR3 loop spans 15 amino acids. CDR1 is MDHEN and CDR2 is SYDVKM in the germline V gene. V was trimmed by 6 bases and J by 0 bases, leaving 12 bases between them. DNA for the CDR3: TGTGCCAGCAGGCCGGGACTGAGCTCTGGAAACACCATATATTTT. Translated: CASRPGLSSGNTIYF.

The V call is TRBV14, the J call TRBJ2-5, with TRBD1 matching 7 bases. With 4 bases clipped from V and 2 bases from J, the junction kept 13 bases outside the gene matches. From germline, CDR1 is SGHDN and CDR2 FVKESK. This CDR3 is 17 amino acids long. CDR3 residues: CASSPRTTGRIQETQYF. CDR3 in DNA: TGTGCCAGCAGCCCGCGGACGACAGGGAGAATTCAAGAGACCCAGTACTTC.

The chain couples TRBV5-5 to TRBJ1-2; no firm D call. V lost 0 bases to trimming and J lost 8 bases, with 14 bases between them. Per germline, CDR1 SGHKS and CDR2 YYEKEE (reference sequence). The CDR3 has 14 amino acids. The CDR3, as DNA: TGTGCCAGCAGCTTGGATCCCTACCCGGGGGGCTACACCTTC. Translating gives CASSLDPYPGGYTF.

This chain links TRBV29-1 with TRBJ2-3, with TRBD2 identical over 7 bases. CDR1 is SQVTM, CDR2 ANQGSEA, per germline. With 1 base clipped from V and 0 bases from J, the junction kept 7 bases outside the gene matches. CDR3 length: 16 amino acids. The DNA of the CDR3 is TGCAGCGTTGAAGCGAGCGGGACCACTAGCACAGATACGCAGTATTTT. Translating it yields CSVEASGTTSTDTQYF.

The sample holds one count of this clone. Compared with germline, one end of the junction differs, possibly owing to a read error. This sequence joins TRBV6-5 and TRBJ2-3; 8 bases map to TRBD2. In germline, CDR1 is MNHEY, CDR2 SVGAGI. The CDR3 loop spans 15 amino acids. In DNA form, the CDR3 reads TGTGCCGGCAGCCCTACTAGCGGCTCCACAGATACGCAGTATTTT. This gives the protein CAGSPTSGSTDTQYF.

This clone was seen a few times. V and J are TRBV6-5 and TRBJ1-1; D call uncertain. The CDR3 sequence is 14 residues long. CDR1 and CDR2 from the germline V gene are MNHEY and SVGAGI. V lost 2 bases and J lost 4, with 11 bases in between. The CDR3 is CASSYPGIGTEAFF. The CDR3 DNA reads as TGTGCCAGCAGTTACCCGGGAATTGGCACTGAAGCTTTCTTT.

V usage is TRBV5-1 and J usage is TRBJ2-1, with TRBD1 matching 8 bases. The CDR3 is 15 amino acids. Trimming at V came to 7 bases and at J to 7 bases, leaving 13 bases not matched to a gene. Looked up from germline, CDR1 is SGHRS and CDR2 is YFSETQ. The CDR3 is CASCHSDRANNEQFF. CDR3 in DNA: TGCGCCAGCTGCCATTCGGACAGGGCCAATAATGAGCAGTTCTTC. Looking up the rest from reference TRBV5-1 and TRBJ2-1 gives the full variable domain: KAGVTQTPRYLIKTRGQQVTLSCSPISGHRSVSWYQQTPGQGLQFLFEYFSETQRNKGNFPGRFSGRQFSNSRSEMNVSTLELGDSALYLCASCHSDRANNEQFFGPGTRLTVL.

V and J are TRBV5-1 and TRBJ2-5; 7 bases map to TRBD1. Germline assignment: CDR1 SGHRS and CDR2 YFSETQ. V dropped 4 bases and J dropped 4; count of bases not matched to a gene: 7. The CDR3 is made up of 14 amino acids. CDR3: CASSPTTGAETQYF. Written as DNA, the CDR3 is TGCGCCAGCAGCCCAACCACAGGGGCAGAGACCCAGTACTTC.

The J gene is TRBJ2-5, the V gene TRBV27; TRBD2 matches 11 bases. The V segment lost 2 bases and the J segment 5 bases; nucleotides outside the gene matches: 7. The CDR3 loop spans 16 amino acids. CDR1 is MNHEY, CDR2 SMNVEV, per germline (reference sequence). CDR3 nucleotide sequence: TGTGCCAGCAGTTTACTAGCGGGAGGAACAGGGGAGACCCAGTACTTC. Residues: CASSLLAGGTGETQYF.

The chain uses TRBV9 and TRBJ2-2, with 11 bases aligning to TRBD1. In germline, CDR1 is SGDLS, CDR2 YYNGEE. CDR3 length equals 16 residues. The ends lost 4 bases at V and 6 bases at J; junction bases unmatched: 8. The DNA for the CDR3 is TGTGCCAGCAGCACCCCGGGACAGGGGGGGCCCGGGGAGCTGTTTTTT. Protein: CASSTPGQGGPGELFF.

Concerning this clone: The CDR3 carries no conserved terminal phenylalanine or tryptophan, so it likely arises from a read error. The DNA is left out, because the CDR3 cannot be placed on it with certainty; the CDR3 is given as TCRdb lists it. V usage is TRBV23-1 and J usage is TRBJ1-1; the listed D gene, TRBD1, was not tested against the DNA. Being an ORF, TRBV23-1 has a function that is uncertain. The CDR3 spans 9 residues, counting both ends. This chain's CDR3 is CASSPTGQV.

The chain carries TRBV7-2 and TRBJ2-5; TRBD1 matches at 8 bases. Looked up from germline, CDR1 is SGHTA and CDR2 is FQGNSA. This CDR3 comprises 16 residues. Germline trimming cut 4 bases from V and 2 bases from J; bases unmatched to any gene: 9. As DNA, the CDR3 is TGTGCCAGCAGCTCCGGACAGGGTGGATCGCAAGAGACCCAGTACTTC. Translation gives CASSSGQGGSQETQYF.

This clone turned up a few times. The V gene is TRBV5-1, the J gene TRBJ1-2, with D uncertain. This CDR3 comprises 12 residues. Germline CDR1 is SGHRS and CDR2 is YFSETQ. Trimming pared 3 bases from V and 3 bases from J, leaving 6 bases between. CDR3 protein: CASSSQDYGYTF. CDR3 nucleotides: TGCGCCAGCAGCTCCCAGGACTATGGCTACACCTTC.

The chain joins TRBV2 to TRBJ1-4; 7 positions match TRBD1. This CDR3 has 17 amino acids. V lost 6 bases to trimming and J lost 4 bases; unmatched junction nucleotides: 14. Germline V gives CDR1 SNHLY, CDR2 FYNNEI. In nucleotides, the CDR3 is TGTGCCAGCAGAACAGGGGTTTCCGACTCCCTTAATGAAAAACTGTTTTTT. Protein sequence: CASRTGVSDSLNEKLFF. The full variable domain, completed using reference TRBV2 and TRBJ1-4, is EPEVTQTPSHQVTQMGQEVILRCVPISNHLYFYWYRQILGQKVEFLVSFYNNEISEKSEIFDDQFSVERPDGSNFTLKIRSTKLEDSAMYFCASRTGVSDSLNEKLFFGSGTQLSVL.

The chain recombines TRBV2 with TRBJ2-7; possible D gene TRBD1, 5 bases. This CDR3 is 15 amino acids long. The V end was cut by 5 bases, the J end by 5 bases, with 19 bases between. CDR1 and CDR2 from the germline V gene are SNHLY and FYNNEI. The CDR3 sequence: CASSTVTHRPNEQYF. The CDR3 DNA follows: TGTGCCAGCAGTACCGTGACTCACAGGCCCAACGAGCAGTACTTC.

This chain joins TRBV6-5 and TRBJ1-2; D is possibly TRBD1 (6 bases). V was cut by 5 bases and J by 7 bases, with 14 bases left in between. The CDR3 contains 13 residues. Germline CDR1 is MNHEY and CDR2 is SVGAGI. The CDR3 loop is CASSQGPGRGYTF. The CDR3 DNA reads TGTGCCAGCAGTCAGGGGCCTGGCCGTGGCTACACCTTC.